This section outlines one T cell receptor beta chain sequence together with its context. Its target antigen remains unknown. There are no base qualities to consult, and no much larger clone falls within one base. Its CDR3 holds 16 amino acids, cysteine through phenylalanine. Only the CDR3 part of the read is kept: 48 bases, read in frame from the first base. The immunoSEQ Assay, a bias-controlled multiplex PCR, was used to amplify TCRbeta CDR3 regions from genomic DNA. The authors processed their data as follows. The number of nucleated cells in each sample was estimated by amplification of reference gene primers within the assay. To quantify the absolute abundance of each unique TCRbeta CDR3 rearrangement, sequence reads were collapsed and filtered. For each sample, productive Simpson clonality was calculated as the square root of Simpson's diversity index across productive rearrangements. In TCRdb, the immuneACCESS table is reduced to in-frame sequences with V and J assigned. These tables do not hold every clone; where another copy was compared, an unresolved V gene accounts for under half, and the others remain unexplained. D and trimming were read from the DNA, whereas the V and J calls and clone size are those reported in that table. A total of tens of thousands of clones appear in this sample, 83% of them only once. The ten largest clonotypes hold 18% of the sample.

This entry belongs to a study of blood T cell repertoires in COVID-19 (dated by TCRdb to 2020 to 2021). Some background on the complete study: Samples from collaborators originated in the United States, Italy and Spain and spanned both the acute and convalescent phases of COVID-19. The repertoires were made available in a free public database intended to serve as a resource for research on the immune response to SARS-CoV-2. The sample metadata nearly always contained a de-identified subject ID, COVID-19 status, age in years and sex. Where HLA class I and class II types were available, the types were taken from metadata supplied by the sample provider, not from assay-based typing. Samples came from the ongoing ImmuneRACE study (first 160 participants) plus 1,254 subjects from 6 global collaborators. Subjects who had been exposed to COVID-19, were actively infected with it, or had recovered from it provided the deeply sampled blood TCRbeta repertoires that made up the dataset. The material from the prospective study consisted of cDNA or gDNA derived from T cells, B-cell-depleted T cells, or PBMCs. Beyond this particular receptor, the publication reports: The amount of clinical and demographic metadata varied by source and participant and was provided uncurated.

The collaborating institutions used their own protocols to collect whole blood in K2EDTA tubes. For TCRbeta analysis, collaborators shipped samples in one of three forms: frozen whole blood, isolated PBMCs, or DNA extracted from either of those sample types. Here the chain combines TRBV21-1 and TRBJ1-6; the tabulated D call, TRBD1, remains unverified against the DNA. TRBV21-1 is a known pseudogene. The sequenced material came from peripheral blood. This receptor was obtained from a woman of 80 years or more with acute or convalescent COVID-19. The DNA sequence follows: TGTGCCAGCAGCAATCAAGGGGTAGTCTATAATTCACCCCTCCACTTT. Its translation is CASSNQGVVYNSPLHF.